Below are 10 T cell receptor beta chains sequenced from a single sample in a study of blood T cell repertoires in COVID-19 (dated by TCRdb to 2020 to 2022). Preparation of the library involved the immunoSEQ multiplex PCR assay. In TCRdb, the immuneACCESS table is reduced to in-frame sequences with V and J assigned. These tables do not hold every clone; where another copy was compared, an unresolved V gene accounts for under half, and the others remain unexplained. The table for this sample lists approximately 50,000 clones; approximately 83% of them were counted only once. 9.5% to 13% of the sample lies in the top ten. The sample was peripheral blood. These receptors were taken from a human donor in a cohort sampled during active COVID-19.

V gene TRBV6-4 combines with J gene TRBJ2-7; 11 nucleotides align to TRBD2. Trimming cost V 3 bases and J 4 bases; bases outside gene matches: 5. CDR3 size: 15 residues. Germline V gene sequence: CDR1 MRHNA, CDR2 SNTAGT. DNA for the CDR3: TGTGCCAGCAGTGAGCTAGCGGGAGGAACGTACGAGCAGTACTTC. Its protein is CASSELAGGTYEQYF.

The genes are TRBV19 and TRBJ1-5, with TRBD1 as a possible D gene (6 bases). This CDR3 comprises 16 residues. V was pared by 5 bases and J by 4 bases, with 18 bases between. Germline V lookup: CDR1 LNHDA, CDR2 SQIVND (reference sequence). The CDR3 sequence is CASSDMGGRGNQPQHF. The CDR3 nucleotides are TGTGCCAGTAGTGACATGGGTGGCAGGGGAAATCAGCCCCAGCATTTT.

This clone was seen only once. This sequence joins TRBV25-1 and TRBJ1-2; D possibly corresponds to TRBD1 (6 bases). Germline loops: CDR1 MGHDK, CDR2 SYGVNS. Trimming took 7 bases from V and 2 from J, leaving 14 bases between them. The CDR3 contains 14 residues. In DNA form, the CDR3 reads TGTGCCAGCATAACAGGGTTTTCAAACTATGGCTACACCTTC. Translation gives CASITGFSNYGYTF.

The rearrangement uses TRBV7-9 and TRBJ2-7; possibly TRBD2 for D (6 bases). CDR1 SEHNR and CDR2 FQNEAQ come from the germline V gene (reference sequence). V was shortened by 3 bases and J by 0 bases, with 12 bases between the two germline ends. CDR3 length: 15 residues. In nucleotides, the CDR3 is TGTGCCAGCAGCTTTTGGGGACTCAGCTCCTACGAGCAGTACTTC. Protein: CASSFWGLSSYEQYF.

The V and J genes are TRBV27 and TRBJ2-2; 7 bases match TRBD2. This CDR3 is built from 19 residues. Germline assignment: CDR1 MNHEY and CDR2 SMNVEV (reference sequence). V shed 5 bases and J 6 bases; nucleotides not matched to a gene: 21. The CDR3 spells CASSIRLVGGPGGAGELFF. The CDR3 DNA reads as TGTGCCAGCAGTATCCGATTGGTGGGAGGGCCTGGGGGGGCCGGGGAGCTGTTTTTT.

This clone occurred once. The chain employs TRBV11-1 and TRBJ2-7; 9 bases are shared with TRBD1. Germline loops: CDR1 SGHAT, CDR2 FQDESV (reference sequence). Trimming removed 1 base from V and 4 bases from J; junction bases left unmatched: 2. The CDR3 contains 14 residues. The CDR3 reads CASSLGGQGYEQYF. CDR3 in DNA: TGTGCCAGCAGCTTAGGAGGACAGGGGTACGAGCAGTACTTC.

Here the CDR3 DNA reads TGTGCCAGCAGCGTCGCGGGGGTCGGGCAGCCCCAGCATTTT. Its protein product is CASSVAGVGQPQHF. The chain couples TRBV9 to TRBJ1-5; TRBD1 might be the D (5 bases). CDR3 length: 14 amino acids. The V end was cut by 2 bases, the J end by 7 bases, with 13 bases between. Germline CDR1 SGDLS, CDR2 YYNGEE.

This clone was observed once. The V gene is TRBV6-6, the J gene TRBJ1-1, with 10 positions matching TRBD1. Germline lookup yields CDR1 MNHNY and CDR2 SVGAGI (reference sequence). V trimming: 0 bases; J trimming: 4 bases; junction bases outside the gene matches: 5. The CDR3 contains 16 residues. As DNA, the CDR3 is TGTGCCAGCAGTTACTCGACAGGGGGCGCAGGCACTGAAGCTTTCTTT. Its translation is CASSYSTGGAGTEAFF.

The chain combines TRBV5-8 with TRBJ1-5; D might be TRBD1 (5 bases). V shed 5 bases and J shed 4 bases, with 13 bases lying between them. Germline values: CDR1 SGHTS, CDR2 YDEGEE. The CDR3 is 14 amino acids. The CDR3 protein is CASSVGRNNQPQHF. CDR3 DNA sequence: TGTGCCAGCAGTGTGGGGCGGAATAATCAGCCCCAGCATTTT.

V usage is TRBV5-5 and J usage is TRBJ1-2, with D unclear. The CDR3 consists of 15 residues. Per germline, CDR1 SGHKS and CDR2 YYEKEE (reference sequence). V lost 1 base and J lost 5, with 15 bases in between. The CDR3 DNA is TGTGCCAGCAGCTTGACCTTTCTTGAGGGATATGGCTACACCTTC. Encoded protein: CASSLTFLEGYGYTF.